This TCR beta chain stems from a study of T cell repertoires in cytomegalovirus infection. Between the trimmed V and J ends, which lost 1 base and 4 bases, there was a span of 19 bases. Germline V gives CDR1 SEHNR, CDR2 FQNEAQ (reference sequence). The CDR3 sequence is 18 residues long. Using its own MiXCR run on the reads, TCRdb lists one record per CDR3 protein. Of about 830,000 distinct CDR3 sequences detected, over 25% appear once; the ten largest clones hold roughly an eighth. As regards this clonotype: Its specificity is unknown.

This receptor was taken from a human donor in good health (CMV status not recorded). Some clones in this sample may be carry-over from other donors' samples. This chain uses TRBV7-9 with TRBJ2-2; no clear D. Material: cultured CD8+ T cells from PBMCs, obtained from culture after CMV antigen stimulation. CDR3 DNA sequence: TGTGCCAGCAGCTTAGTAGTAGTTGTCCATCCCACCACCGGGGAGCTGTTTTTT. This codes for CASSLVVVVHPTTGELFF.